Below, 27 T cell receptor beta chains from the same sample are listed, as sequenced in a study of blood T cells in healthy people across ages. A J-beta primer mix and a sample-barcoded 5' primer were used in a second PCR of about 7 to 12 cycles. TCRdb reanalysed the 5' RACE reads using MiXCR and keeps one entry per CDR3 protein. Of roughly 2 million distinct CDR3 sequences detected, roughly 49% appear once; the ten largest clones hold approximately 2%. Material for sequencing was blood. These receptors all stem from a middle-aged woman in good health.

This clonotype was recorded a few times. The V gene is TRBV9, the J gene TRBJ2-1; 10 positions agree with TRBD2. This CDR3 has 19 amino acids. Germline CDR1 SGDLS, CDR2 YYNGEE. V lost 3 bases to trimming and J lost 4 bases; unmatched junction nucleotides: 16. CDR3 sequence reads: CASSARQGGSGGSYNEQFF. DNA of the CDR3: TGTGCCAGCAGCGCACGACAGGGTGGTAGCGGGGGGTCGTACAATGAGCAGTTCTTC.

The gene calls are TRBV12-3 or TRBV12-4 and TRBJ2-1; 9 bases agree with TRBD2. The CDR3 is 16 amino acids. V trimming: 4 bases; J trimming: 5 bases; junction bases outside the gene matches: 9. The CDR3 nucleotides read TGTGCCAGCAGTTCTTCTGGCGGGGGGGCAAACAATGAGCAGTTCTTC. As protein: CASSSSGGGANNEQFF.

V usage is TRBV6-5 and J usage is TRBJ2-7; the match to TRBD1 covers 8 bases. Germline-derived CDR1 and CDR2 are MNHEY and SVGAGI. After removal of 6 bases from V and 3 bases from J, the junction contained 7 bases not matched to a gene. This CDR3 region has 14 residues. CDR3 coding DNA: TGTGCCAGCAGAATAGGACAGGGTGGCTACGAGCAGTACTTC. As protein: CASRIGQGGYEQYF.

The chain has TRBV29-1 and TRBJ2-7; D gene ambiguous. Trimming left V 6 bases short and J 0 bases short, with 9 bases between. This CDR3 is 12 amino acids long. The germline CDR1 and CDR2 sequences are SQVTM and ANQGSEA. The chain's CDR3 is CSVTRSSYEQYF. DNA for the CDR3: TGCAGCGTCACACGGAGCTCCTACGAGCAGTACTTC.

This clonotype came up a few times. At one end, the junction sequence differs from germline, possibly due to a read error. This chain joins TRBV20-1 and TRBJ1-2, with unresolved D. The CDR3 contains 13 residues. The V gene's germline CDR1 is DFQATT and CDR2 SNEGSKA (reference sequence). The CDR3 DNA reads as TGCAGTGCTAGCGAGACACAATTCTATGACTACACCTTC. It specifies CSASETQFYDYTF.

The chain employs TRBV28 and TRBJ2-5, with unresolved D. This CDR3 comprises 14 residues. The ends were cut back, 2 bases at V and 12 bases at J, with 19 bases in the middle. Germline-derived CDR1 and CDR2 are MDHEN and SYDVKM. CDR3 nucleotide sequence: TGTGCCAGCAGTTTAAGCCCAACCCAAACTGTTGAGTACTTC. It codes for CASSLSPTQTVEYF. The full variable domain, completed using reference TRBV28 and TRBJ2-5, is DVKVTQSSRYLVKRTGEKVFLECVQDMDHENMFWYRQDPGLGLRLIYFSYDVKMKEKGDIPEGYSVSREKKERFSLILESASTNQTSMYLCASSLSPTQTVEYFGPGTRLLVL.

This clonotype has a handful of counts. V gene TRBV5-1 combines with J gene TRBJ1-6, with TRBD1 matching over 9 bases. Germline V CDR1 and CDR2: SGHRS, YFSETQ. V was pared by 4 bases and J by 4 bases, with 6 bases of the junction left unmatched. The CDR3 covers 16 residues. As DNA, the CDR3 is TGCGCCAGCAGCCTAACCGGGACAGGGTATAATTCACCCCTCCACTTT. It translates to CASSLTGTGYNSPLHF.

A note on this clonotype: The junction shows a germline mismatch at one end, possibly a read error. The chain links TRBV10-3 to TRBJ2-7; TRBD1 or TRBD2 may be the D gene (5 bases each). Germline V lookup: CDR1 ENHRY, CDR2 SYGVKD. The CDR3 extends over 15 amino acids. The CDR3 sequence: CAVSGNRRSSYEQYF. DNA for the CDR3: TGTGCCGTCAGTGGGAACAGGAGGTCATCCTACGAGCAGTACTTC.

In its sample, this clonotype was seen a few times. The chain combines TRBV25-1 with TRBJ2-4, with TRBD1 identical over 9 bases. In germline, CDR1 is MGHDK, CDR2 SYGVNS. J was trimmed by 2 bases and V by 0 bases; bases with no gene match: 2. This CDR3 spans 16 amino acids. The CDR3 sequence is CASSEYGQGSKNIQYF. CDR3 bases: TGTGCCAGCAGTGAATATGGACAGGGGTCCAAAAACATTCAGTACTTC.

In this sample, this clonotype turned up a few times. A read error may produce the germline difference seen at one junction end. The genes are TRBV18 and TRBJ1-2; D not certain. The CDR3 is 12 residues long. CDR1 is KGHSH, CDR2 LQKENI, per germline. CDR3 in amino acids: CASSPEGSGYTF. The CDR3 nucleotides are TGTGCCAGCTCACCGGAGGGTTCTGGCTACACCTTT.

The genes are TRBV6-5 and TRBJ1-2; no clear D. Germline assignment: CDR1 MNHEY and CDR2 SVGAGI. The CDR3 extends over 13 amino acids. Trimming removed 9 bases from V and 4 bases from J, with 15 bases in between. CDR3 residues: CASLSPSSYGYTF. In nucleotides, the CDR3 is TGTGCCAGTCTCTCTCCGAGCAGCTATGGCTACACCTTC.

The CDR3 loop reads CASSVTRGYEQYF. As DNA, the CDR3 is TGTGCCAGCAGTGTAACCAGGGGCTACGAGCAGTACTTC. V usage is TRBV6-5 and J usage is TRBJ2-5, with D possibly matching TRBD1 (6 bases). The closer fit of TRBJ2-7 to the DNA end suggests the J call may be wrong. The germline V gene encodes CDR1 MNHEY and CDR2 SVGAGI. The CDR3 covers 13 residues.

As for this clonotype: This sequence may be a read error, since a much larger clone differs from it by one base. This chain joins TRBV6-4 and TRBJ2-7, with TRBD2 identical over 10 bases. This CDR3 has 15 amino acids. Per germline, CDR1 MRHNA and CDR2 SNTAGT. Losses at the gene ends were 0 bases for V and 7 bases for J; bases not matched to a gene: 6. CDR3 amino acids: CASSDSSGGANEQYF. The CDR3 coding sequence is TGTGCCAGCAGTGACTCAAGCGGGGGGGCCAATGAGCAGTACTTC.

The gene calls are TRBV18 and TRBJ2-1, with TRBD2 as a possible D gene (6 bases). The CDR3 length is 14 residues. The V gene lost 5 bases and the J gene lost 0 bases, with 8 bases spanning the gap. Per germline, CDR1 KGHSH and CDR2 LQKENI. As DNA, the CDR3 is TGTGCCAGCTCAAACGGGAGCTCCTACAATGAGCAGTTCTTC. This sequence encodes CASSNGSSYNEQFF. The variable domain in full, with the rest retrieved from reference TRBV18 and TRBJ2-1, is NAGVMQNPRHLVRRRGQEARLRCSPMKGHSHVYWYRQLPEEGLKFMVYLQKENIIDESGMPKERFSAEFPKEGPSILRIQQVVRGDSAAYFCASSNGSSYNEQFFGPGTRLTVL.

V gene TRBV5-6 combines with J gene TRBJ2-5; D ambiguous. The CDR3 sequence is 14 residues long. V lost 4 bases and J lost 1, with 11 bases in between. CDR1 SGHDT and CDR2 YYEEEE come from the germline V gene. CDR3 DNA sequence: TGTGCCAGCAGCATAAGTGGGATCCAAGAGACCCAGTACTTC. This encodes CASSISGIQETQYF.

The chain recombines TRBV7-2 with TRBJ2-7; tentative D call: TRBD2 (6 bases). Germline CDR1 and CDR2: SGHTA and FQGNSA. V was cut by 4 bases and J by 8 bases, with 21 bases left in between. This CDR3 has 15 amino acids. This chain's CDR3 is CASSSGASYSYKQYF. CDR3 bases: TGTGCCAGCAGCTCGGGAGCCTCTTACTCGTACAAGCAGTACTTC.

The chain employs TRBV9 and TRBJ2-1; D gene unclear. Germline values: CDR1 SGDLS, CDR2 YYNGEE. Trimming removed 4 bases from V and 4 bases from J, with 15 bases in between. The CDR3 length is 15 residues. CDR3 in amino acids: CASSFRPMVYNEQFF. In nucleotides, the CDR3 is TGTGCCAGCAGCTTCAGGCCCATGGTTTACAATGAGCAGTTCTTC.

The chain is built from TRBV25-1 and TRBJ1-6; TRBD1 matches at 7 bases. The germline V gene has CDR1 MGHDK and CDR2 SYGVNS. V lost 0 bases, J lost 5 bases, and 4 bases stayed unmatched. The CDR3 loop spans 16 amino acids. This CDR3 is CASSEYGGTDNSPLHF. The CDR3 coding sequence is TGTGCCAGCAGTGAATATGGCGGGACAGATAATTCACCCCTCCACTTT.

This chain links TRBV7-2 with TRBJ1-1; D is perhaps TRBD1 (6 bases). Germline V CDR1 and CDR2: SGHTA, FQGNSA. This CDR3 has 14 residues. Trimming removed 0 bases at V and 5 bases at J, with 10 bases between. CDR3 loop: CASSLAGQKTEAFF. The CDR3 nucleotides are TGTGCCAGCAGCTTAGCAGGACAGAAGACTGAAGCTTTCTTT. Full variable domain (missing parts from reference TRBV7-2 and TRBJ1-1): GAGVSQSPSNKVTEKGKDVELRCDPISGHTALYWYRQSLGQGLEFLIYFQGNSAPDKSGLPSDRFSAERTGGSVSTLTIQRTQQEDSAVYLCASSLAGQKTEAFFGQGTRLTVV.

The chain uses TRBV29-1 and TRBJ1-2; D not certain. The CDR3 consists of 14 residues. V lost 0 bases and J 3 bases, leaving 11 bases between the germline ends. Germline V gives CDR1 SQVTM, CDR2 ANQGSEA. The CDR3 coding sequence is TGCAGCGTTGAAGATCGAGGGCTGGACTATGGCTACACCTTC. Protein: CSVEDRGLDYGYTF.

The chain recombines TRBV11-2 with TRBJ1-2; D is unresolved. Trimming stripped 1 base from V and 0 bases from J, with 15 bases between. CDR3 length: 17 amino acids. The germline V gene encodes CDR1 SGHAT and CDR2 FQNNGV. CDR3 sequence reads: CASSLAGERSSNYGYTF. As DNA, the CDR3 is TGTGCCAGCAGCTTAGCTGGGGAAAGATCATCTAACTATGGCTACACCTTC. The variable domain in full, completed from reference TRBV11-2 and TRBJ1-2, reads EAGVAQSPRYKIIEKRQSVAFWCNPISGHATLYWYQQILGQGPKLLIQFQNNGVVDDSQLPKDRFSAERLKGVDSTLKIQPAKLEDSAVYLCASSLAGERSSNYGYTFGSGTRLTVV.

This clonotype was seen a few times. The V gene is TRBV28, the J gene TRBJ1-2; no firm D call. V gave up 5 bases and J gave up 5 bases, with 9 bases separating them. CDR1 is MDHEN, CDR2 SYDVKM, per germline. The CDR3 is 12 amino acids. DNA of the CDR3: TGTGCCAGCAGTCCTCCTACGTATGGCTACACCTTC. Translated: CASSPPTYGYTF.

For the CDR3, the DNA is TGTGCCAGCAGCTTGTCGGTCCCCGAGGGACTAGCGGGGTTCCAGACCCAGTACTTC. Its translation: CASSLSVPEGLAGFQTQYF. This chain joins TRBV7-8 and TRBJ2-5, with 13 nucleotides matching TRBD2. This CDR3 contains 19 residues. With 3 bases clipped from V and 6 bases from J, the junction kept 16 bases outside the gene matches. Germline CDR1 SGHVS, CDR2 FQNEAQ. The full variable domain, completed using reference TRBV7-8 and TRBJ2-5, is GAGVSQSPRYKVAKRGQDVALRCDPISGHVSLFWYQQALGQGPEFLTYFQNEAQLDKSGLPSDRFFAERPEGSVSTLKIQRTQQEDSAVYLCASSLSVPEGLAGFQTQYFGPGTRLLVL.

The chain employs TRBV7-2 and TRBJ1-2; unclear D gene. This CDR3 region has 15 residues. From germline, CDR1 is SGHTA and CDR2 FQGNSA. V shed 5 bases and J shed 3 bases, with 16 bases lying between them. The CDR3 reads CASSRGEAGDYGYTF. The CDR3 DNA follows: TGTGCCAGCAGCAGAGGAGAGGCCGGGGACTATGGCTACACCTTC.

V usage is TRBV7-6 and J usage is TRBJ2-3; D is tentatively TRBD1 or TRBD2 (5 bases each). CDR1 and CDR2 (germline): SGHVS, FNYEAQ. V gave up 2 bases and J gave up 0 bases, with 18 bases separating them. The CDR3 consists of 18 residues. The CDR3 DNA reads as TGTGCCAGCAGCTTAAGATCCAGCCGGGACCGTAGCACAGATACGCAGTATTTT. The encoded protein is CASSLRSSRDRSTDTQYF.

The chain recombines TRBV7-2 with TRBJ1-1; D gene ambiguous. The CDR3 covers 13 residues. Germline CDR1 SGHTA, CDR2 FQGNSA. The V and J ends lost 3 bases and 3 bases respectively, with 8 bases between them. The CDR3 loop reads CASSLADYTEAFF. The CDR3 region has the DNA TGTGCCAGCAGCTTGGCGGATTACACTGAAGCTTTCTTT.

This clonotype was recorded a few times. The chain carries TRBV20-1 and TRBJ2-1; TRBD2 matches at 8 bases. This CDR3 is 16 amino acids long. V shed 3 bases and J 0 bases; nucleotides not matched to a gene: 7. Germline assignment: CDR1 DFQATT and CDR2 SNEGSKA (reference sequence). The CDR3 is CSARVAGMISYNEQFF. CDR3 DNA: TGCAGTGCTAGGGTAGCGGGGATGATCTCCTACAATGAGCAGTTCTTC.